The rows below give T cell receptor beta chains drawn from one sample of a study of siplizumab effects on memory and regulatory T cells. Clones were read by immunoSEQ multiplex PCR, and TCRdb kept only the in-frame ones, dropping some. Among 85,000 or so clones listed, 95% were seen once. Input material: CD8+ T cells sorted from blood. The receptors shown here come from a human donor in good health. Each CDR3 is given with its conserved first and last residue. The D gene is left open where the match is weak. Not every row has a clone size; where given, it reads once, few, many or a size class.

size: NA; D: TRBD2; V: TRBV25-1; J: TRBJ2-2; DNA: TGTGCCAGCAGTGAATCCGGGACTAGCGGGCCGAACACCGGGGAGCTGTTTTTT; CDR3: CASSESGTSGPNTGELFF
size: NA; D: TRBD1; V: TRBV9; J: TRBJ1-1; DNA: TGTGCCAGCAGCGTAGACTCGTCAGGGGGGACTGAAGCTTTCTTT; CDR3: CASSVDSSGGTEAFF
size: NA; D: TRBD2; V: TRBV2; J: TRBJ2-2; DNA: TGTGCCAGCAGTGACGGGGGTCTAGCGGGAGTAAGAAACACCGGGGAGCTGTTTTTT; CDR3: CASSDGGLAGVRNTGELFF
size: NA; D: TRBD2; V: TRBV19; J: TRBJ2-1; DNA: TGTGCCAGTAGTCCGAGGGGACTAGCGGGAGTTGGGCAGTTCTTC; CDR3: CASSPRGLAGVGQFF
size: NA; D: NA; V: TRBV4-1; J: TRBJ2-1; DNA: TGCGCCAGCAGCCAAGCCTTAGCGGAGCTGGGCAATGAGCAGTTCTTC; CDR3: CASSQALAELGNEQFF
size: NA; D: TRBD1; V: TRBV5-1; J: TRBJ2-1; DNA: TGCGCCAGCAGCACCGGGACAGGATGGAATGAGCAGTTCTTC; CDR3: CASSTGTGWNEQFF
size: NA; D: NA; V: TRBV19; J: TRBJ2-7; DNA: TGTGCCAGTAGTATCGGGGGAAAAGGCTACGAGCAGTACTTC; CDR3: CASSIGGKGYEQYF
size: NA; D: NA; V: TRBV2; J: TRBJ2-7; DNA: TGTGCCAGCAGTGAAGTGGGGAACCTCGACTACGAGCAGTACTTC; CDR3: CASSEVGNLDYEQYF
size: NA; D: NA; V: TRBV18; J: TRBJ2-7; DNA: TGTGCCAGCTCACCACCGGCAGGGGCGGCCTACGAGCAGTACTTC; CDR3: CASSPPAGAAYEQYF
size: NA; D: NA; V: TRBV27; J: TRBJ2-7; DNA: TGTGCCAGCGCTCCCCGGGACGATATCTACGAGCAGTACTTC; CDR3: CASAPRDDIYEQYF
size: NA; D: TRBD1; V: TRBV11-2; J: TRBJ1-4; DNA: TGTGCCAGCAGCTTAGATACAGGGGGGCATGAAAAACTGTTTTTT; CDR3: CASSLDTGGHEKLFF
size: NA; D: NA; V: TRBV27; J: TRBJ2-7; DNA: TGTGCCAGCATAGGGGGAATCGACTCCTACGAGCAGTACTTC; CDR3: CASIGGIDSYEQYF
size: NA; D: TRBD2; V: TRBV6-4; J: TRBJ2-3; DNA: TGTGCCACGTCCCCCTTAGCGGGCCGGGGAGATACGCAGTATTTT; CDR3: CATSPLAGRGDTQYF
size: NA; D: NA; V: TRBV11-2; J: TRBJ1-4; DNA: TGTGCCAGCAGCATCCGGGACTCCTTTGAAAAACTGTTTTTT; CDR3: CASSIRDSFEKLFF
size: few; D: NA; V: TRBV11-3; J: TRBJ1-1; DNA: TGTGCCAGCAGCTTAGTAGGGAACACTGAAGCTTTCTTT; CDR3: CASSLVGNTEAFF